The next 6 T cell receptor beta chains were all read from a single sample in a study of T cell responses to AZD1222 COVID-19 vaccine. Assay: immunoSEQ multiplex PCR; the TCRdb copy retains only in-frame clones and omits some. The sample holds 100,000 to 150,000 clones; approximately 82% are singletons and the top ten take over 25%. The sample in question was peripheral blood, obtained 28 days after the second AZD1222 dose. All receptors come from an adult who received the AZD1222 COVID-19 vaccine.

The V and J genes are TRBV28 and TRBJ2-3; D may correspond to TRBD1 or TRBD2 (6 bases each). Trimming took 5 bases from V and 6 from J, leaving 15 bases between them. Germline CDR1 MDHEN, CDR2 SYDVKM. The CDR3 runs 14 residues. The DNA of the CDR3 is TGTGCCAGCAGTCGGCGATGGGGGGCGGATACGCAGTATTTT. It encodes CASSRRWGADTQYF.

The CDR3 coding sequence is TGCGCCTACAGGGGTGACGAAAAACTGTTTTTT. As protein: CAYRGDEKLFF. The gene calls are TRBV4-3 and TRBJ1-4; 7 bases align to TRBD1. V was pared by 11 bases and J by 8 bases, with 5 bases of the junction left unmatched. Germline-derived CDR1 and CDR2 are LGHNA and YSLEER. This CDR3 contains 11 residues.

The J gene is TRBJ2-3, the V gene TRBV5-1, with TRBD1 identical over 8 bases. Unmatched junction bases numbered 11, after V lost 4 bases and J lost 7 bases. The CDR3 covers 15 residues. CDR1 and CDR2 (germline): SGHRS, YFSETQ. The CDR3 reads CASSLRDRPGYTQYF. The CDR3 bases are TGCGCCAGCAGCCTCCGGGACAGGCCCGGTTATACGCAGTATTTT.

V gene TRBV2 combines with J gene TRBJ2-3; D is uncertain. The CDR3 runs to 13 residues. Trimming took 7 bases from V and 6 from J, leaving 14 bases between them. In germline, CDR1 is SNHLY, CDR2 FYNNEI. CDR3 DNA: TGTGCCAGCACCCGTGGTCTGGGGGATACGCAGTATTTT. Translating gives CASTRGLGDTQYF.

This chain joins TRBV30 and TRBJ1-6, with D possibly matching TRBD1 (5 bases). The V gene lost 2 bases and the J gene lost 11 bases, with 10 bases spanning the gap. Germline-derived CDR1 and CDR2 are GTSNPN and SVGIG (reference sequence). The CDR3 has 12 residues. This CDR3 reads CAWSKWGTPLHF. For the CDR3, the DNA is TGTGCCTGGAGTAAGTGGGGGACACCCCTCCACTTT.

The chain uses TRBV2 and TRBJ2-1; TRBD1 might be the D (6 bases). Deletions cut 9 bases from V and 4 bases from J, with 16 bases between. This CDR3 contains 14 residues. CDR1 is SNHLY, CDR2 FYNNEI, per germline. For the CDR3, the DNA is TGTGCCAGTGTAAGACAGGTGCCGTACAATGAGCAGTTCTTC. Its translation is CASVRQVPYNEQFF.